One sample yielded the 32 T cell receptor beta chains listed below, sequenced in a study of blood T cells in healthy people across ages. With a J-beta primer mix and a sample-barcoded 5' primer, a second PCR ran about 7 to 11 cycles. MiXCR was run by TCRdb on the 5' RACE reads, yielding one entry per CDR3 protein. The sample lists some 800,000 distinct CDR3 sequences; under 45% were seen once. Sequencing input: blood. All receptors derive from a man between 60 and 75 years old in good health.

The DNA of the CDR3 is TGTGCCAGCAGACCACACACAGGGCAGACTGAAGCTTTCTTT. This codes for CASRPHTGQTEAFF. This chain links TRBV6-2 or TRBV6-3 with TRBJ1-1; D perhaps matches TRBD1 (6 bases). Germline lookup yields CDR1 MNHEY and CDR2 SVGEGT. This CDR3 comprises 14 residues. Trimming took off 6 bases at V and 5 bases at J, with 16 bases between the two ends.

On this clonotype: The junction differs from germline at one of its ends, possibly a read error. The V gene is TRBV7-2, the J gene TRBJ1-2; D is undetermined. The CDR3 covers 13 residues. The V gene's germline CDR1 is SGHTA and CDR2 FQGNSA. The CDR3 reads CASSLVVTYGFTF. The CDR3 nucleotides are TGTGCCAGCAGCTTAGTGGTAACCTATGGCTTCACCTTC.

This sequence joins TRBV7-9 and TRBJ1-5, with D maybe TRBD1 (6 bases). V was trimmed by 4 bases and J by 4 bases, leaving 11 bases between them. CDR3 size: 14 residues. Germline V gene sequence: CDR1 SEHNR, CDR2 FQNEAQ (reference sequence). The CDR3 region is CASSSMGANQPQHF. As DNA, the CDR3 is TGTGCCAGCAGCTCCATGGGGGCGAATCAGCCCCAGCATTTT.

The genes are TRBV12-5 and TRBJ2-1, with 8 bases aligning to TRBD2. This CDR3 spans 15 amino acids. Losses at the gene ends were 5 bases for V and 4 bases for J; bases not matched to a gene: 7. The germline gives CDR1 LGHNT, CDR2 FRNRAP. The DNA for the CDR3 is TGTGCTAGTGGTGGGGGGGTAGCGGGGTACAATGAGCAGTTCTTC. This encodes CASGGGVAGYNEQFF.

The V gene is TRBV6-5, the J gene TRBJ1-2, with D unclear. Trimming stripped 2 bases from V and 5 bases from J, with 9 bases between. CDR1 is MNHEY, CDR2 SVGAGI, per germline. The CDR3 totals 13 residues. The CDR3 coding sequence is TGTGCCAGCAGTTACGATGGCGGGTATGGCTACACCTTC. It is translated as CASSYDGGYGYTF.

This clonotype was picked up one time. The CDR3 bases are TGTGCCAGCAGCTCAAAGGGGGGTGCTGGGGCCAACGTCCTGACTTTC. It specifies CASSSKGGAGANVLTF. This chain uses TRBV6-6 with TRBJ2-6; D might be TRBD1 or TRBD2, each matching 6 bases. This CDR3 has 16 amino acids. Trimming cost V 6 bases and J 2 bases, with 14 bases left between them. Germline values: CDR1 MNHNY, CDR2 SVGAGI (reference sequence).

This clonotype was recorded once. V is TRBV10-3 and J is TRBJ1-1; no reliable D call. CDR3 length equals 13 residues. V shed 3 bases and J shed 5 bases, with 10 bases lying between them. Germline assignment: CDR1 ENHRY and CDR2 SYGVKD. The CDR3 loop is CAISEWEGTEAFF. CDR3 nucleotides: TGTGCCATCAGTGAATGGGAGGGAACTGAAGCTTTCTTT.

This clonotype was detected only once. The V and J genes are TRBV11-2 and TRBJ2-3; D gene uncertain. V lost 4 bases to trimming and J lost 0 bases, with 14 bases between them. The CDR3 runs to 16 residues. The germline V gene has CDR1 SGHAT and CDR2 FQNNGV. The CDR3 nucleotides are TGTGCCAGCAGCTCTGACTTACGCCAGAGCACAGATACGCAGTATTTT. It is translated as CASSSDLRQSTDTQYF.

V and J are TRBV7-2 and TRBJ2-6; the D is unclear. The germline V gene encodes CDR1 SGHTA and CDR2 FQGNSA. The germline V and J ends were trimmed by 7 bases and 2 bases, with 12 bases remaining between them. The CDR3 runs to 15 residues. CDR3 in amino acids: CASNLEWAGANVLTF. DNA of the CDR3: TGTGCCAGCAACTTGGAATGGGCTGGGGCCAACGTCCTGACTTTC.

This clonotype has just a few counts. V is TRBV5-6 and J is TRBJ2-1; either TRBD1 or TRBD2 may supply D (6 bases each). The V gene's germline CDR1 is SGHDT and CDR2 YYEEEE. This CDR3 has 17 amino acids. V lost 4 bases, J lost 0 bases, and 17 bases lay in between. CDR3 bases: TGTGCCAGCAGCATAACAGGGCGGGGAGGCTCCTACAATGAGCAGTTCTTC. Its protein product is CASSITGRGGSYNEQFF.

J is TRBJ1-5 and V is TRBV12-3 or TRBV12-4; D unresolved. The CDR3 is 13 amino acids. Trimming took 6 bases from V and 0 from J, leaving 6 bases between them. The CDR3 DNA is TGTGCCAGCAGGGGGATTAGCAATCAGCCCCAGCATTTT. It specifies CASRGISNQPQHF.

CDR3 sequence (DNA): TGTGCCAGCAGTTTCGGGACAGGGTTTTTCACAGATACGCAGTATTTT. It encodes CASSFGTGFFTDTQYF. This chain links TRBV12-3 or TRBV12-4 with TRBJ2-3; 9 positions match TRBD1. The trim removed 3 bases at V and 2 bases at J, leaving 6 bases unmatched. CDR3 length equals 16 residues.

The CDR3 is CASSTMNNEQFF. The CDR3 nucleotides are TGTGCCAGCAGCACTATGAACAATGAGCAGTTCTTC. The chain employs TRBV6-2 or TRBV6-3 and TRBJ2-1; the D is unclear. Trimming removed 6 bases at V and 5 bases at J, with 8 bases between. The length of the CDR3 is 12 residues. Germline-derived CDR1 and CDR2 are MNHEY and SVGEGT.

This clonotype appeared a few times. This chain links TRBV6-6 with TRBJ2-1; 14 bases are shared with TRBD2. The V and J ends lost 6 bases and 7 bases, in that order; junction bases with no gene match: 5. This CDR3 has 15 amino acids. The germline CDR1 and CDR2 sequences are MNHNY and SVGAGI (reference sequence). CDR3 DNA sequence: TGTGCCAGCAGAAGGACTAGCGGGGGGATAAATGAGCAGTTCTTC. Translating gives CASRRTSGGINEQFF.

This clonotype was seen repeatedly, ten times or more. The gene calls are TRBV10-3 and TRBJ2-6; no reliable D call. CDR3 length: 15 amino acids. CDR1 and CDR2 (germline): ENHRY, SYGVKD. V lost 3 bases and J lost 0, with 6 bases in between. CDR3: CAISETGSGANVLTF. Here the CDR3 DNA reads TGTGCCATCAGTGAAACTGGCTCTGGGGCCAACGTCCTGACTTTC.

The rearrangement links TRBV6-2 or TRBV6-3 to TRBJ2-1, with D uncertain. V gave up 2 bases and J gave up 1 base, with 12 bases separating them. Germline lookup yields CDR1 MNHEY and CDR2 SVGEGT. The CDR3 loop spans 16 amino acids. CDR3 protein: CASSYAKSRSYNEQFF. The CDR3 DNA reads TGTGCCAGCAGTTACGCCAAGAGCCGTTCCTACAATGAGCAGTTCTTC.

The V call is TRBV4-1, the J call TRBJ2-2; weak D call: TRBD2 (6 bases). The CDR3 is 16 residues long. Between the trimmed V and J ends, which lost 8 bases and 2 bases, there was a span of 18 bases. The germline V gene has CDR1 MGHRA and CDR2 YSYEKL. DNA of the CDR3: TGCGCCAGCGCCCAAAGAGGTAGCGGCAACACCGGGGAGCTGTTTTTT. Translation gives CASAQRGSGNTGELFF.

The rearrangement joins TRBV20-1 to TRBJ2-7; maybe TRBD1 (6 bases). CDR3 length equals 13 residues. V was pared by 6 bases and J by 0 bases, with 12 bases between. Germline V gene sequence: CDR1 DFQATT, CDR2 SNEGSKA (reference sequence). The chain's CDR3 is CSAATGDSYEQYF. CDR3 bases: TGCAGTGCGGCGACAGGAGACTCCTACGAGCAGTACTTC.

The sample holds a few counts of this clonotype. The chain links TRBV4-2 to TRBJ1-6; D remains ambiguous. Germline V gene lookup returns CDR1 LGHNA and CDR2 YNFKEQ. This CDR3 has 13 amino acids. V shed 4 bases and J shed 9 bases, with 10 bases lying between them. The CDR3 reads CASSLQRGSPLHF. DNA of the CDR3: TGTGCCAGCAGCCTACAACGGGGTTCACCCCTCCACTTT.

V is TRBV12-3 or TRBV12-4 and J is TRBJ1-1, with TRBD1 identical over 8 bases. The CDR3 sequence is 12 residues long. With V trimmed by 5 bases and J by 8 bases, 4 bases remained unmatched. DNA for the CDR3: TGTGCCAGCAGTCGGGACAGGAAAGAAGCTTTCTTT. Translated: CASSRDRKEAFF.

V gene TRBV13 combines with J gene TRBJ1-6; D might be TRBD1 (5 bases). Trimming took 6 bases from V and 12 from J, leaving 15 bases between them. This CDR3 has 13 amino acids. Germline V gene lookup returns CDR1 PRHDT and CDR2 FYEKMQ (reference sequence). The CDR3 region is CASSRDSRGPLHF. The CDR3 DNA reads TGTGCCAGCAGTAGGGACTCAAGAGGACCCCTCCACTTT.

This clonotype was counted only a few times. This chain connects TRBV11-3 to TRBJ2-2; no firm D call. Trimming shortened V by 3 bases and J by 6 bases, and 14 bases separated the two germline ends. The length of the CDR3 is 15 residues. Germline assignment: CDR1 SGHNT and CDR2 YENEEA. In nucleotides, the CDR3 is TGTGCCAGCAGCTTGAAGGTCAGGAGTGCCGGGGAGCTGTTTTTT. Protein sequence: CASSLKVRSAGELFF. The full variable domain, completed using reference TRBV11-3 and TRBJ2-2, is EAGVVQSPRYKIIEKKQPVAFWCNPISGHNTLYWYLQNLGQGPELLIRYENEEAVDDSQLPKDRFSAERLKGVDSTLKIQPAELGDSAVYLCASSLKVRSAGELFFGEGSRLTVL.

The V call is TRBV7-9, the J call TRBJ2-7; D gene unclear. Trimming took off 5 bases at V and 1 base at J, with 9 bases between the two ends. The V gene's germline CDR1 is SEHNR and CDR2 FQNEAQ (reference sequence). The CDR3 is 13 residues long. The CDR3 nucleotides are TGTGCCAGCAGCGCAGTGGAGTCCTACGAGCAGTACTTC. This codes for CASSAVESYEQYF.

This clonotype was picked up a small number of times. The DNA of the CDR3 is TGTGCCAGCAGCCCCCAGGGGCTGGATGGGGAGACCCAGTACTTC. It encodes CASSPQGLDGETQYF. The V and J genes are TRBV7-9 and TRBJ2-5, with D perhaps TRBD1 (6 bases). The CDR3 runs to 15 residues. V shed 5 bases and J shed 5 bases, with 18 bases lying between them. Germline loops: CDR1 SEHNR, CDR2 FQNEAQ (reference sequence).

This clonotype was found many times. CDR3 coding DNA: TGTGCCAGCAGCTCACTCTTTATCTCCTACAATGAGCAGTTCTTC. It yields the protein CASSSLFISYNEQFF. The V gene is TRBV7-2, the J gene TRBJ2-1; no definite D call. V lost 4 bases to trimming and J lost 0 bases, with 10 bases between them. CDR3 size: 15 residues. Germline V lookup: CDR1 SGHTA, CDR2 FQGNSA.

The rearrangement uses TRBV4-3 and TRBJ1-4; tentatively, D is TRBD1 (6 bases). This CDR3 region has 18 residues. Germline-derived CDR1 and CDR2 are LGHNA and YSLEER. V was trimmed by 0 bases and J by 5 bases, leaving 19 bases between them. The CDR3 loop is CASSQDTRGRGVNEKLFF. The CDR3 DNA sequence: TGCGCCAGCAGCCAAGATACTCGGGGGCGAGGGGTGAATGAAAAACTGTTTTTT.

J is TRBJ2-3 and V is TRBV12-3 or TRBV12-4; TRBD2 aligns across 7 bases. V was pared by 2 bases and J by 5 bases, with 7 bases of the junction left unmatched. The CDR3 is 15 residues long. The CDR3 protein is CASSLRAGLGDTQYF. The CDR3 nucleotides read TGTGCCAGCAGTTTAAGGGCCGGACTAGGAGATACGCAGTATTTT.

The chain recombines TRBV3-1 with TRBJ2-1, with no clear D. V was trimmed by 2 bases and J by 5 bases, leaving 10 bases between them. CDR3 length equals 14 residues. Germline CDR1 reads LGHDT; CDR2 reads YNNKEL (reference sequence). DNA for the CDR3: TGTGCCAGCAGCCAATTTATAAAGGACAATGAGCAGTTCTTC. It yields the protein CASSQFIKDNEQFF.

The chain recombines TRBV20-1 with TRBJ1-2; no definite D call. Deletions cut 3 bases from V and 4 bases from J, with 12 bases between. Germline lookup yields CDR1 DFQATT and CDR2 SNEGSKA (reference sequence). This CDR3 region has 13 residues. CDR3 sequence (DNA): TGCAGTGCTAGTCGGCAGGAGCCCTATGGCTACACCTTC. It encodes CSASRQEPYGYTF.

This clonotype was counted at least ten times. V and J are TRBV20-1 and TRBJ2-7; 9 nucleotides align to TRBD2. Germline V gene sequence: CDR1 DFQATT, CDR2 SNEGSKA (reference sequence). With 3 bases clipped from V and 3 bases from J, the junction kept 12 bases outside the gene matches. The CDR3 is 16 amino acids. The CDR3 coding sequence is TGCAGTGCTAGGTTAGGCGGGGGGGCGGTAAACTACGAGCAGTACTTC. Translation: CSARLGGGAVNYEQYF.

This clonotype was detected a few times. The rearrangement uses TRBV7-6 and TRBJ1-6, with D uncertain. The CDR3 spans 16 residues. Per the germline V gene, CDR1 is SGHVS and CDR2 is FNYEAQ. The germline V and J ends were trimmed by 5 bases and 5 bases, with 16 bases remaining between them. CDR3 loop: CASSAARKPDNSPLHF. CDR3 sequence (DNA): TGTGCCAGCAGCGCGGCGAGAAAACCCGATAATTCACCCCTCCACTTT.

A few counts support this clonotype. The chain combines TRBV15 with TRBJ1-1; tentatively, D is TRBD1 (6 bases). V was pared by 5 bases and J by 1 base, with 11 bases between. Germline lookup yields CDR1 LNHNV and CDR2 YYDKDF (reference sequence). CDR3 size: 14 residues. The CDR3: CATSVTGRNTEAFF. CDR3 coding DNA: TGTGCCACCAGCGTAACAGGGCGGAACACTGAAGCTTTCTTT.